The present T cell receptor beta chain was sequenced within a study of beta chain features in type 1 diabetes. Findings and caveats of the study: Shorter TCRB CDR3s, moderately but significantly so, marked every one of the four CD4+ subsets in Type 1 diabetes patients.

Since all of the isolated RNA was reverse transcribed, expressed TCRB transcripts were what got sequenced. Libraries were prepared by immunoSEQ multiplex PCR; TCRdb keeps only in-frame clonotypes and omits some of them. The table includes 280,000 or so clones, over 14% detected once. Germline V gene lookup returns CDR1 SGHNT and CDR2 YYREEE (reference sequence). V trimming: 5 bases; J trimming: 5 bases; junction bases outside the gene matches: 7. The CDR3 runs to 16 residues. Turning to this clone: The antigen is undetermined.

The receptor's source is a man aged 18 to 30 with type 1 diabetes. The material sequenced was naive CD4+ T cells from blood. The chain combines TRBV5-4 with TRBJ2-2; 12 positions match TRBD2. The CDR3 DNA sequence: TGTGCCAGCAGTCTCAGGACTAGCGGGGTTACCGGGGAGCTGTTTTTT. Translated, it gives CASSLRTSGVTGELFF.